This TCR beta chain was sequenced for a study of cytomegalovirus exposure and HLA in healthy donors. Study results and caveats: Most TCR sequences were uncommon, yet certain public TCRs appeared in many donors.

Turning to this clone: Its antigen is currently unknown.

Here immunoSEQ multiplex PCR was the method, and the copy in TCRdb shows in-frame clones only, minus some. This table holds 100,000 to 120,000 clones, roughly 90% found once. Between the trimmed V and J ends, which lost 4 bases and 1 base, there was a span of 11 bases. The germline V gene has CDR1 LNHDA and CDR2 SQIVND (reference sequence). This CDR3 has 16 amino acids. The V call is TRBV19, the J call TRBJ2-6, with D maybe TRBD1 (5 bases). The material sequenced was PBMCs. This TCR derives from a woman aged 30 to 39 in good health and CMV-seropositive. The CDR3 DNA reads TGTGCCAGTAGTACAGGGCACTCTTCTGGGGCCAACGTCCTGACTTTC. Translating it yields CASSTGHSSGANVLTF.